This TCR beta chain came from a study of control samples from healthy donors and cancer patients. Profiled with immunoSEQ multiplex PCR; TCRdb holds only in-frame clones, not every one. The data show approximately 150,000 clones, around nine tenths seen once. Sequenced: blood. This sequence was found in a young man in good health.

The CDR3: CAWRQKRVEMNTEAFF. The CDR3, as DNA: TGTGCCTGGAGACAAAAGAGGGTAGAAATGAACACTGAAGCTTTCTTT. V gene TRBV30 combines with J gene TRBJ1-1; D is ambiguous. Trimming stripped 3 bases from V and 0 bases from J, with 17 bases between. The CDR3 extends over 16 amino acids. From germline, CDR1 is GTSNPN and CDR2 SVGIG (reference sequence).